The entry that follows covers one T cell receptor beta chain sequence. Its specific antigen is unknown. One base away there is no much larger clone; base qualities are not given. The sample is drawn from a study of cytomegalovirus exposure and HLA in healthy donors (TCRdb year 2017). In the study overall: A later analysis indicated that the 120 validation repertoires were generated on the platform also employed for the approximately 700 repertoires of the first cohort. The study aimed to test whether cataloging public T cell receptors could reveal signatures of past pathogen exposure. In addition to the first cohort of roughly 670 subjects, a separate validation cohort of 100 to 150 different subjects was used. To predict cytomegalovirus infection status, the study brought together high-throughput TCR immunosequencing, statistical association of individual TCRs with disease status, and machine learning.

The library was built by means of the immunoSEQ multiplex PCR assay. The authors processed their data as follows. To diagnose cytomegalovirus status from the catalog of TCR beta chain sequences, a statistical classification framework was built. Held by TCRdb, this immuneACCESS table contains in-frame sequences only and omits some clones. Under half of the omission traces to an unresolved V gene where checked; the cause of the rest is unknown. V, J and clone size are those of that table, while D and trimming were read from the DNA. Counted in this sample were about 74,000 clones; about 95% of them appeared once. About 1.9% of the sample goes to the ten largest clones. CDR1 is given as SGHVS and CDR2 as FNYEAQ, both from the germline V gene. The junction carries 14 bases between V and J, which are trimmed by 5 bases and 7 bases respectively. Its CDR3 holds 14 amino acids, cysteine through phenylalanine. CDR3 DNA is the only sequence kept; it has 42 bases, read in frame from the first base.

Overall study results and their limits: According to the authors, the approach could potentially be generalized to other disease states and immunological phenotypes. A total of 164 TCR beta chains were listed by the study as associated with cytomegalovirus. A few of the identified cytomegalovirus-associated TCR beta chains were confirmed in vitro to be specific for cytomegalovirus antigens. All 120 or so repertoires were used to score co-occurrence in the validation cohort in a later analysis, because that analysis had no HLA typing for the cohort. Cytomegalovirus status was reported to be diagnosed by the classifier with high specificity and sensitivity in both the original and validation cohorts. Across donors, most TCR sequences were observed very rarely, whereas some public TCRs were present in many individuals. A later analysis found that TCRs clustered in the first cohort also tended to co-occur in the approximately 120 validation repertoires, with 90% to 95% of cluster scores above 0.

The donors were included in the validation cohort of roughly 130 subjects, a group kept apart from the approximately 700-subject first cohort. The rearranged segments are TRBV7-6 and TRBJ1-4, with a tentative D gene TRBD1 over 6 matching bases. This receptor was identified in a woman aged 18-30 years in good health and CMV-seropositive. Sample: PBMCs. The CDR3 reads CASSRPEDSEKLFF. The bases are TGTGCCAGCAGCCGCCCCGAGGACAGTGAAAAACTGTTTTTT.